This T cell receptor beta chain was identified in a study of human T cells and chemical hapten exposure. The CDR3 loop spans 15 amino acids. Germline V gene data show CDR1 as MNHEY and CDR2 as SMNVEV (reference sequence). V gave up 5 bases and J gave up 5 bases; unmatched junction bases: 10. This clonotype was seen many times. One entry per CDR3 protein results from TCRdb running MiXCR on the RACE reads. The sample carries about 82,000 distinct CDR3 sequences, over 6.5% recorded once. Documented time point: healthy volunteer bleed at 6 weeks. The starting material, unfractionated whole blood, was used for total RNA extraction.

The TCR originated in a male donor in good health. Some clones in this sample may be carry-over from other donors' samples. Sequenced sample: whole blood. The chain uses TRBV27 and TRBJ2-7, with 9 bases that match TRBD1. This chain's CDR3 is CASSPTGQGTHEQYF. The CDR3 coding sequence is TGTGCCAGCAGTCCGACCGGACAGGGGACCCACGAGCAGTACTTC.